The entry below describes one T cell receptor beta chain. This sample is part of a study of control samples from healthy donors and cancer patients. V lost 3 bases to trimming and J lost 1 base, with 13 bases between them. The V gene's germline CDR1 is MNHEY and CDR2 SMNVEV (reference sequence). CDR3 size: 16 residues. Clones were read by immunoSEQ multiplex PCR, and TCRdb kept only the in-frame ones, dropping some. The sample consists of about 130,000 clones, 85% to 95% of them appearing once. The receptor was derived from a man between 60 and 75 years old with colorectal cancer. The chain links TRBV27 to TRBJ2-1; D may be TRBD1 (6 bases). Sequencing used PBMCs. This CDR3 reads CASSFWGTRSYNEQFF. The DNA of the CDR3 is TGTGCCAGCAGTTTTTGGGGGACACGATCCTACAATGAGCAGTTCTTC.